This T cell receptor beta chain was retrieved from a study of OX40 agonist ivuxolimab in advanced cancers. Regarding the study in general: Ivuxolimab, which targeted the costimulatory receptor OX40 (CD134), was an agonistic, fully human IgG2 monoclonal antibody. Intravenous ivuxolimab was administered to patients every 2 weeks at six dose levels: 0.01, 0.1, 0.3, 1.5, 3 and 10 mg/kg. Of the roughly 51 patients in dose escalation, around 20 had hepatocellular carcinoma, around 15 had melanoma, 9 had renal cell carcinoma and 9 had head and neck cancer. In the dose-escalation cohort, 82.7% of patients were male, and the mean age was approximately 55 years, with a range of about 20 to 90. Patients were allowed to have had prior anti-PD-1, anti-PD-L1 or anti-CTLA-4 therapy, and approximately 40% of the dose-escalation patients had been treated with checkpoint inhibitors. Partial responses occurred in three dose-escalation patients: two with cutaneous melanoma and one with hepatocellular carcinoma. The point of sequencing TCRbeta in the periphery was to test whether ivuxolimab changed TCR sequence diversity and drove clonal T-cell expansion. The paper describes the monotherapy dose-escalation part (N of about 50 patients) of the phase I trial of ivuxolimab.

Turning to this clone: The specificity of this receptor is unknown. Per-base quality was not reported, and no clone a single base away is much larger than it.

General findings and caveats noted by the study authors: After ivuxolimab, expanded clones were on average more numerous among CD8+ T cells than among CD4+ T cells. At doses of 0.1 to 3.0 mg/kg, clonal expansion of both CD4+ and CD8+ blood T cells was observed from baseline to week 6. In the 0.1-3.0 mg/kg groups, partial responders had among the lowest normalized peripheral clonal expansion, particularly in CD8+ T cells. Low levels of normalized T-cell clonal expansion were also seen in some patients who did not respond. Which antigens the clonally expanded peripheral T cells were specific for was not determined.

Patients with autoimmune disease history or receiving systemic immunosuppression were excluded from the trial. Peripheral blood for TCR sequencing was collected from all dose cohorts at baseline, on cycle 4 day 1, and on cycle 7 day 1. Samples came from an open-label, multicenter, first-in-human phase I dose-escalation trial of ivuxolimab. Adults with locally advanced or metastatic head and neck squamous cell, hepatocellular, melanoma or renal cell carcinoma were enrolled in the trial. Before TCR sequencing, CD4+ and CD8+ T cells were separately sorted from peripheral blood. Genomic DNA was extracted from sorted cells for sequencing of the TCRbeta CDR3 region. The immunoSEQ Assay was used to sequence the TCRbeta CDR3 regions. TCRdb holds this immuneACCESS table with in-frame rearrangements only. Some clones are missing; in checked studies, unresolved V genes explain under half, and the rest has no known cause. This sample gives under 25,000 clones in total; roughly 80% of them show up just once. Over 3.5% of the sample goes to the ten largest clones.

The specimen was CD4+ or CD8+ T cells sorted from blood, collected in a trial of the OX40 agonist ivuxolimab. The clonotype originates from an adult with an advanced solid tumor such as melanoma, head and neck, liver or kidney cancer.

The CDR3 region has the sequence CASSLMGGRAFEQYF. The nucleotide sequence reads as follows: TGTGCCAGCAGCTTAATGGGCGGGAGGGCTTTCGAGCAGTACTTC. The rearranged chain carries TRBV7-2 and TRBJ2-7, with 9 bases matching TRBD2. From the cysteine up to the phenylalanine, the CDR3 has a length of 15 residues. Here the CDR3 DNA is all that survives: 45 bases in frame from base 1. The junction shows trimming of 2 bases on V and 6 bases on J, and the gene matches do not reach 8 bases of it. Based on the germline V gene, the CDR1 and CDR2 sequences are SGHTA and FQGNSA.